The rows below give T cell receptor beta chains drawn from one sample of a study of vaccination and CD4 T cells after COVID-19. TCRdb redid the calling of the PCR reads with MiXCR, one entry per CDR3 protein. The repertoire has about 13,000 distinct CDR3 sequences, more than 45% of them found once; the top ten carry around 15%. Their cognate antigens are unknown. Sequenced input: CD4+ T cells from blood, cultured in vitro. The receptors come from a human donor who had recovered from COVID-19. The CDR3 runs from the conserved cysteine through the conserved F or W. A D gene is named only where the DNA matches it firmly. The size entry is marked missing in some rows and otherwise reads once, few, many or a size class.

>TRBV20-1|.|once|TRBJ2-1
TGCAGTGCTAGTACTAGGCGAGAGGAGCAGTTCTTC
CSASTRREEQFF
>TRBV20-1|TRBD2|.|TRBJ2-7
TGCAGTGCTAGAGATATGGGACTAGCGGGAGTCTACGAGCAGTACTTC
CSARDMGLAGVYEQYF
>TRBV6-1|.|few|TRBJ1-3
TGTGCCAGCTCTAGAAGAAGGGGGGACAAGACCGTCTCTGGAAACACCATATATTTT
CASSRRRGDKTVSGNTIYF
>TRBV28|TRBD1|.|TRBJ1-4
TGTGCCAGCACCTCGGACAGGGGGGCAGCTAATGAAAAACTGTTTTTT
CASTSDRGAANEKLFF
>TRBV20-1|.|.|TRBJ2-1
TGCAGTGCTAGAGATCGGTGGGGTGGAGCCTTC
CSARDRWGGAF
>TRBV7-6|.|.|TRBJ2-1
TGTGCCAGCAGCTTCAAGTTAGTGGGACGGAGAAACAATGAGCAGTTCTTC
CASSFKLVGRRNNEQFF
>TRBV7-2|TRBD1|.|TRBJ2-1
TGTGCATCCGGTCGGGACAGGGGGTTCGGTGAGCAGTTCTTC
CASGRDRGFGEQFF
>TRBV10-3|TRBD1|medium-sized|TRBJ1-1
TGTGCCGTAAGAGACAGGGAACCCCTGAACACTGAAGCTTTCTTT
CAVRDREPLNTEAFF
>TRBV10-2|.|.|TRBJ2-5
TGCGCCAGCAGTTTGGGACTGCAAGAGACCCAGTACTTC
CASSLGLQETQYF
>TRBV7-9|.|.|TRBJ1-1
TGTGCCAGCAGCTGGCTACAGAGCAACACTGAAGCTTTCTTT
CASSWLQSNTEAFF
>TRBV28|.|.|TRBJ1-1
TGTGCCAGCAGTTTAGTCCAGGGGTCCACTGAAGCTTTCTTT
CASSLVQGSTEAFF
>TRBV18|TRBD2|few|TRBJ2-7
TGTGCCAGCTCACCGACTAGCGGGATCCTCGTCTACGAGCAGTACTTC
CASSPTSGILVYEQYF
>TRBV14|.|.|TRBJ1-2
TGTGCCAGCAGCCACAATACAGGGCTTGGCTACACCTTC
CASSHNTGLGYTF
>TRBV5-4|.|.|TRBJ1-6
TGTGCCAGCAGCTCTCGGATGGGGGGTTATAATTCACCCCTCCACTTT
CASSSRMGGYNSPLHF
>TRBV12-3/TRBV12-4|.|.|TRBJ1-5
TGTGCCAGCAGTGACGGGGCGAATCAGCCCCAGCATTTT
CASSDGANQPQHF
>TRBV29-1|.|.|TRBJ1-2
TGCAGCGCTACCAGGCGCTACACCTTC
CSATRRYTF
>TRBV2|.|.|TRBJ1-2
TGTGCCAGCACCCGGTGGGGGAACAGCTATGGCTACACCTTC
CASTRWGNSYGYTF
>TRBV27|.|.|TRBJ1-1
TGTGCCAGCAGTTTCGGATGGGCAGGGGAGAACACTGAAGCTTTCTTT
CASSFGWAGENTEAFF
>TRBV5-5|.|.|TRBJ1-5
TGTGCCAGCAGCTTGGTTCGTGGGGGCTATCAGCCCCAGCATTTT
CASSLVRGGYQPQHF
>TRBV30|TRBD1|.|TRBJ1-2
TGTGCCTGGATGGCGGGACAGGGAAGGTACACCTCCGACGGCTACACCTTC
CAWMAGQGRYTSDGYTF
>TRBV12-3/TRBV12-4|TRBD1|.|TRBJ1-2
TGTGCCAGCAGCCCAGGACAGGGCTCGGGCTACACCTTC
CASSPGQGSGYTF
>TRBV24-1|.|.|TRBJ2-1
TGTGCCACCAGTGATTCCCGGGACCATCTCTACAATGAGCAGTTCTTC
CATSDSRDHLYNEQFF
>TRBV2|TRBD1|.|TRBJ2-5
TGTGCCAGCAGCGAAGGGACAGCAAAAGAGACCCAGTACTTC
CASSEGTAKETQYF
>TRBV10-3|.|once|TRBJ2-7
TGTGCCACCTCGCAGCGGATCTACGAGCAGTACTTC
CATSQRIYEQYF
>TRBV20-1|.|.|TRBJ2-7
TGCAGTGCCCCCCAACAGCGGGCTTACTACTCCTACGAGCAGTACTTC
CSAPQQRAYYSYEQYF
>TRBV5-8|TRBD1|.|TRBJ2-5
TGTGCCAGCAGCCACAGGACAGGACAAGAGACCCAGTACTTC
CASSHRTGQETQYF
>TRBV27|TRBD1|few|TRBJ1-5
TGTGCCAGCGGGGCGGGACAGGGCTTTTTTCAGCCCCAGCATTTT
CASGAGQGFFQPQHF
>TRBV12-3/TRBV12-4|TRBD1|few|TRBJ1-2
TGTGCCAGCATTCCGGACAGGGGAGGGGGCTACACCTTC
CASIPDRGGGYTF
>TRBV12-2|.|.|TRBJ2-3
TGTGCAAGTCGCTTCCCCGTCCAGGGTCCTTGCTGTGCAGATACGCAGTATTTT
CASRFPVQGPCCADTQYF
>TRBV28|.|few|TRBJ1-5
TGTGCCAGCAGTACCGCCTCGGTGGGCAATCAGCCCCAGCATTTT
CASSTASVGNQPQHF
>TRBV20-1|TRBD2|few|TRBJ2-7
TGCAGTGCTAGAGCTGGACTAGCATTTCACTACGAGCAGTACTTC
CSARAGLAFHYEQYF
>TRBV9|TRBD1|.|TRBJ1-5
TGTGCCAGCAGCGTAGGACAGGGGGCGAATCAGCCCCAGCATTTT
CASSVGQGANQPQHF
>TRBV6-2/TRBV6-3|.|few|TRBJ2-5
TGTGCCAGCAGCCGACTTAGAATATGGGAAGAGACCCAGTACTTC
CASSRLRIWEETQYF
>TRBV9|.|.|TRBJ2-5
TGTGTCAGCAGCAAAAACCGAGAGACCCAGTACTTC
CVSSKNRETQYF
>TRBV24-1|.|.|TRBJ2-2
TGTGCCACCACGCCAGGGGCGAACGGGGAGCTGTTTTTT
CATTPGANGELFF
>TRBV7-2|.|few|TRBJ1-5
TGTGCCAGCAGCTTAGTGGGACGGGGGGATCACCAGCCCCAGCATTTT
CASSLVGRGDHQPQHF
>TRBV12-3/TRBV12-4|.|.|TRBJ2-5
TGTGCCAGCAGTCAAGCTAGAGCGGCAGAGACCCAGTACTTC
CASSQARAAETQYF
>TRBV20-1|.|.|TRBJ2-2
TGCAGTGCTAACCGGGACGGGTTCACCGGGGAGCTGTTTTTT
CSANRDGFTGELFF
>TRBV7-6|.|.|TRBJ2-2
TGTGCCAGCAGCTTAGATGCGAACACCGGGGAGCTGTTTTTT
CASSLDANTGELFF
>TRBV28|.|.|TRBJ2-1
TGTGCCAGCAGCGCCCTCGGGGACGTAAACAATGAGCAGTTCTTC
CASSALGDVNNEQFF
>TRBV10-3|.|.|TRBJ2-1
TGTGCCATCAGTGAGGGACTACCTAATGAGCAGTTCTTC
CAISEGLPNEQFF
>TRBV20-1|TRBD1|few|TRBJ1-2
TGCAGTGCTAGGGTTCAGGGGGAAGGCTACACCTTC
CSARVQGEGYTF
>TRBV15|TRBD1|.|TRBJ2-2
TGTGCCACCAGCAGTGGGAGTTGGGACAGGGGGCGCGGGGAGCTGTTTTTT
CATSSGSWDRGRGELFF
>TRBV7-9|TRBD1|few|TRBJ1-1
TGTGCCAGCAGCTTAGGGGACAGGAGGAACACTGAAGCTTTCTTT
CASSLGDRRNTEAFF
>TRBV20-1|TRBD2|.|TRBJ2-1
TGCAGTGCTAGAGATGGGCGGACTAGCGGGAGTAGCGATGAGCAGTTCTTC
CSARDGRTSGSSDEQFF
>TRBV6-1|TRBD1|.|TRBJ2-2
TGTGCCAGCAGTCGGACAGGGGGAGCCGGGGAGCTGTTTTTT
CASSRTGGAGELFF
>TRBV20-1|TRBD2|.|TRBJ2-3
TGCAGTGCTAGAGATCAGGGAGCGGGAGGGCCCTCAGATACGCAGTATTTT
CSARDQGAGGPSDTQYF
>TRBV11-2|TRBD2|.|TRBJ2-7
TGTGCCAGCAGCTTACTAGCGGGAGGGCCCTCCTCAACCTACGAGCAGTACTTC
CASSLLAGGPSSTYEQYF
>TRBV5-6|.|.|TRBJ2-3
TGTGCCAGCAGCTTGGGCGGGGTCGGCACAGATACGCAGTATTTT
CASSLGGVGTDTQYF
>TRBV6-2/TRBV6-3|TRBD2|few|TRBJ2-2
TGTGCCAGCAGTCCCGGGGGGAGTCCCGGGGAGCTGTTTTTT
CASSPGGSPGELFF
>TRBV2|TRBD2|.|TRBJ2-1
TGTGCCAGCAGTCCGGGACTAGACAATGAGCAGTTCTTC
CASSPGLDNEQFF
>TRBV19|.|.|TRBJ1-1
TGTGCCAGTAGCTCGGGGCCTTTGGACACTGAAGCTTTCTTT
CASSSGPLDTEAFF
>TRBV20-1|TRBD2|.|TRBJ2-7
TGCAGTGCCGATGGACTAGCGGGAGACTACGAGCAGTACTTC
CSADGLAGDYEQYF